The 19 T cell receptor beta chains below all came from one sample that was sequenced in a study of regulatory T cells in long-lasting Graves disease. TCR beta libraries were built with iRepertoire HTBI primers and Arm-PCR of CDR3 regions. TCRdb itself ran the multiplex PCR reads through MiXCR, one entry per CDR3 protein. The sample carries approximately 400,000 distinct CDR3 sequences, roughly 15% recorded once. Time point given: newly diagnosed GD, antithyroid drugs for less than 3 months. The TCR library was made from RNA that had been extracted from PBMCs in TRIzol. These data were also reused for a study on T cells in Graves' hyperthyroidism and ophthalmopathy.

The specimen comprised peripheral blood mononuclear cells (PBMCs), sampled at new diagnosis, from a patient treated with antithyroid drugs. The origin of the receptors is a woman between 40 and 55 years old with Graves disease.

This clonotype was seen many times. The genes are TRBV12-3 or TRBV12-4 and TRBJ2-1; D gene uncertain. This CDR3 comprises 14 residues. V was cut by 6 bases and J by 8 bases, with 17 bases left in between. The CDR3 loop reads CASSQLRPPDEQFF. CDR3 DNA: TGTGCCAGCAGCCAACTTAGGCCCCCTGATGAGCAGTTCTTC.

This clonotype showed up many times. The chain couples TRBV10-3 to TRBJ2-1; 9 nucleotides agree with TRBD1. The CDR3 covers 17 residues. Germline V gene lookup returns CDR1 ENHRY and CDR2 SYGVKD. With 3 bases clipped from V and 3 bases from J, the junction kept 9 bases outside the gene matches. The CDR3: CAISESGQGRFYNEQFF. CDR3 bases: TGTGCCATCAGTGAATCTGGACAGGGGAGGTTCTACAATGAGCAGTTCTTC.

Turning to this clonotype: A much larger clone differs from this one at a single base, so this may be a read error. This chain joins TRBV24-1 and TRBJ1-1; 10 nucleotides align to TRBD1. Trimming at V came to 4 bases and at J to 10 bases, leaving 8 bases not matched to a gene. Germline CDR1 and CDR2: KGHDR and SFDVKD. This CDR3 is built from 14 residues. CDR3 amino acids: CATSERDRGFGAFF. In DNA form, the CDR3 reads TGTGCCACCAGTGAGCGGGACAGGGGCTTTGGAGCTTTCTTT.

This clonotype was seen many times. This sequence joins TRBV3-1 and TRBJ2-3, with D perhaps matching TRBD1 (6 bases). The CDR3 has 16 amino acids. V was shortened by 4 bases and J by 2 bases, with 16 bases between the two germline ends. Germline CDR1 and CDR2: LGHDT and YNNKEL (reference sequence). CDR3 nucleotides: TGTGCCAGCAGCCTCTCCGGGACACGAAACACAGATACGCAGTATTTT. It codes for CASSLSGTRNTDTQYF.

The table lists this clonotype with many counts. The V gene is TRBV7-9, the J gene TRBJ2-1; 15 bases match TRBD2. V shed 5 bases and J 8 bases; nucleotides not matched to a gene: 19. CDR1 SEHNR and CDR2 FQNEAQ come from the germline V gene (reference sequence). The CDR3 runs 20 residues. In DNA, the CDR3 is TGTGCCAGCAGCAAATTACCGCCGGGACTAGCGGGAGGCAAAGGGGATGAGCAGTTCTTC. Translation: CASSKLPPGLAGGKGDEQFF.

This clonotype was seen ten or more times. V is TRBV28 and J is TRBJ2-7; 9 positions match TRBD2. The germline V gene has CDR1 MDHEN and CDR2 SYDVKM. The CDR3 consists of 15 residues. Trimming removed 2 bases from V and 0 bases from J; junction bases left unmatched: 2. CDR3: CASSLLAGPSYEQYF. The CDR3 nucleotides are TGTGCCAGCAGTTTACTAGCGGGACCCTCCTACGAGCAGTACTTC.

This clonotype has a count of ten or more. This chain links TRBV5-6 with TRBJ2-3; 12 bases line up with TRBD1. Germline CDR1 is SGHDT and CDR2 is YYEEEE. With 3 bases clipped from V and 3 bases from J, the junction kept 2 bases outside the gene matches. CDR3 length equals 15 residues. In DNA, the CDR3 is TGTGCCAGCAGCTCGGGACAGGGGGCGACAGATACGCAGTATTTT. Its protein is CASSSGQGATDTQYF.

This clonotype has a count of ten or more. This sequence joins TRBV14 and TRBJ1-1; D is undetermined. V shed 4 bases and J shed 1 base, with 10 bases lying between them. This CDR3 comprises 14 residues. Germline CDR1 is SGHDN and CDR2 is FVKESK. The CDR3 DNA reads TGTGCCAGCAGCCCCGAGACCGGGAACACTGAAGCTTTCTTT. It is translated as CASSPETGNTEAFF. Full variable domain (remainder filled in from reference TRBV14 and TRBJ1-1): EAGVTQFPSHSVIEKGQTVTLRCDPISGHDNLYWYRRVMGKEIKFLLHFVKESKQDESGMPNNRFLAERTGGTYSTLKVQPAELEDSGVYFCASSPETGNTEAFFGQGTRLTVV.

This clonotype was counted ten times or more. This chain connects TRBV2 to TRBJ1-1, with TRBD1 as a possible D gene (5 bases). V was trimmed by 6 bases and J by 1 base, leaving 9 bases between them. From germline, CDR1 is SNHLY and CDR2 FYNNEI. The CDR3 contains 13 residues. CDR3 DNA sequence: TGTGCCAGCAGGCTCAGGGAGAACACTGAAGCTTTCTTT. Its protein product is CASRLRENTEAFF.

This clonotype came up a few times. V and J are TRBV6-1 and TRBJ1-1; maybe TRBD1 (6 bases). Germline assignment: CDR1 MNHNS and CDR2 SASEGT. The CDR3 extends over 13 amino acids. V dropped 8 bases and J dropped 11 bases, with 21 bases sitting between them. The CDR3 region has the DNA TGTGCCAGCTACCCGGGCGGACAGCCATCGGCTTTCTTT. It yields the protein CASYPGGQPSAFF.

This clonotype was detected many times. The gene calls are TRBV5-6 and TRBJ1-1; D unresolved. CDR1 and CDR2 from the germline V gene are SGHDT and YYEEEE. Trimming pared 2 bases from V and 3 bases from J, leaving 8 bases between. This CDR3 is built from 13 residues. CDR3 DNA: TGTGCCAGCAGCTTAGGTCGATACACTGAAGCTTTCTTT. This translates into CASSLGRYTEAFF.

This clonotype was counted ten times or more. The rearrangement joins TRBV27 to TRBJ1-6; D gene ambiguous. From germline, CDR1 is MNHEY and CDR2 SMNVEV (reference sequence). V dropped 2 bases and J dropped 10 bases, with 12 bases sitting between them. There are 14 residues in the CDR3. CDR3 sequence (DNA): TGTGCCAGCAGTTTACTATCGGACTCGTCACCCCTCCACTTT. This gives the protein CASSLLSDSSPLHF.

This clonotype has more than one count but fewer than ten. The conserved closing phenylalanine or tryptophan is absent in this CDR3, likely reflecting a read error. This chain connects TRBV11-3 to TRBJ2-1; TRBD2 matches at 7 bases. V lost 1 base to trimming and J lost 4 bases; unmatched junction nucleotides: 1. This CDR3 is 14 amino acids long. The V gene's germline CDR1 is SGHNT and CDR2 YENEEA. CDR3 nucleotide sequence: TGTGCCAGCAGCTTAGCTAGCGGATACAATGAGCAGTTCCTC. It translates to CASSLASGYNEQFL.

This clonotype was detected ten times or more. The chain links TRBV29-1 to TRBJ1-2, with 8 bases that match TRBD1. CDR1 and CDR2 from the germline V gene are SQVTM and ANQGSEA. Losses at the gene ends were 7 bases for V and 4 bases for J; bases not matched to a gene: 8. The CDR3 loop spans 13 amino acids. In nucleotides, the CDR3 is TGCAGCGCACTGCCCGGACAGGGCTATGGCTACACCTTC. Residues: CSALPGQGYGYTF.

This clonotype was recorded at least ten times. V is TRBV28 and J is TRBJ2-3; D gene uncertain. CDR1 MDHEN and CDR2 SYDVKM come from the germline V gene. The length of the CDR3 is 12 residues. With 6 bases removed from V and 9 bases from J, the gap between germline ends came to 13 bases. The CDR3 spells CASSRATPTQYF. CDR3 nucleotide sequence: TGTGCCAGCAGCCGCGCTACCCCGACGCAGTATTTT.

This clonotype was counted only a few times. V usage is TRBV20-1 and J usage is TRBJ2-4; 8 bases fit TRBD2. V trimming: 0 bases; J trimming: 4 bases; junction bases outside the gene matches: 5. Germline V CDR1 and CDR2: DFQATT, SNEGSKA (reference sequence). This CDR3 has 15 amino acids. The CDR3 DNA sequence: TGCAGTGCTAGAGATGTTAGCGGGGCGAAAAACATTCAGTACTTC. Translating gives CSARDVSGAKNIQYF.

This clonotype has ten or more counts. A much larger clone differs by one base, so this may be a read error. The genes are TRBV7-3 and TRBJ2-1; TRBD1 aligns across 7 bases. From germline, CDR1 is SGHTA and CDR2 FQGTGA. This CDR3 spans 13 amino acids. The CDR3 spells CAGSLIQGNEQFF. Here the CDR3 DNA reads TGTGCCGGCAGCTTAATACAGGGGAATGAGCAGTTCTTC.

This clonotype was detected many times. The chain combines TRBV20-1 with TRBJ2-5, with 8 bases lining up with TRBD2. Germline CDR1 is DFQATT and CDR2 is SNEGSKA (reference sequence). V was clipped by 1 base and J by 5 bases; unmatched bases: 12. The CDR3 totals 16 residues. CDR3 amino acids: CSARGERELVTETQYF. The CDR3 DNA sequence: TGCAGTGCTAGAGGGGAGCGGGAGCTTGTTACGGAGACCCAGTACTTC.

This chain joins TRBV12-3 or TRBV12-4 and TRBJ2-2, with 10 bases fitting TRBD2. The length of the CDR3 is 17 residues. With V trimmed by 3 bases and J by 6 bases, 10 bases remained unmatched. CDR3 region: CASSFRPSGSSAGELFF. The CDR3 DNA sequence: TGTGCCAGCAGTTTCCGGCCTAGCGGGAGTAGCGCCGGGGAGCTGTTTTTT.